The 23 T cell receptor beta chains below were found in one sample sequenced in a study of blood T cell repertoires in COVID-19. Measured with immunoSEQ multiplex PCR; TCRdb has only the in-frame clones, and not every one. Among about 270,000 clones listed, roughly 90% were seen once. The specimen sequenced was peripheral blood. These receptors all stem from a man aged 50-60 years with acute or convalescent COVID-19.

V usage is TRBV7-2 and J usage is TRBJ2-7, with TRBD2 as a possible D gene (7 bases). Trimming shortened V by 0 bases and J by 3 bases, and 12 bases separated the two germline ends. The germline V gene has CDR1 SGHTA and CDR2 FQGNSA. This CDR3 contains 15 residues. The DNA of the CDR3 is TGTGCCAGCAGCTTAGCGCGCGGGGGCTACTACGAGCAGTACTTC. It yields the protein CASSLARGGYYEQYF.

This clone was detected only once. The V gene is TRBV19, the J gene TRBJ2-3, with a weak D call TRBD1 (6 bases). Trimming stripped 5 bases from V and 3 bases from J, with 15 bases between. The CDR3 is 15 residues long. Germline CDR1 and CDR2: LNHDA and SQIVND (reference sequence). In DNA form, the CDR3 reads TGTGCCAGTAGTTCCACAGGGTCCTCAACAGATACGCAGTATTTT. Translating it yields CASSSTGSSTDTQYF. Full variable domain (outside the CDR3, taken from reference TRBV19 and TRBJ2-3): DGGITQSPKYLFRKEGQNVTLSCEQNLNHDAMYWYRQDPGQGLRLIYYSQIVNDFQKGDIAEGYSVSREKKESFPLTVTSAQKNPTAFYLCASSSTGSSTDTQYFGPGTRLTVL.

V and J are TRBV4-2 and TRBJ2-5; the D gene is possibly TRBD1 (5 bases). The CDR3 is 15 amino acids. Germline loops: CDR1 LGHNA, CDR2 YNFKEQ. V was pared by 2 bases and J by 0 bases, with 10 bases between. The DNA for the CDR3 is TGTGCCAGCAGCCAAAGGGGAAGGTACCAAGAGACCCAGTACTTC. It translates to CASSQRGRYQETQYF.

The chain uses TRBV6-6 and TRBJ1-5; D is unresolved. The CDR3 consists of 12 residues. With 5 bases removed from V and 9 bases from J, the gap between germline ends came to 11 bases. CDR1 is MNHNY, CDR2 SVGAGI, per germline (reference sequence). CDR3 residues: CASSPVFVPQHF. CDR3 bases: TGTGCCAGCAGTCCCGTATTCGTGCCCCAGCATTTT.

This clone was counted a single time. This chain uses TRBV20-1 with TRBJ2-5, with D possibly matching TRBD2 (7 bases). CDR3 length: 15 amino acids. V lost 3 bases, J lost 4 bases, and 18 bases lay in between. CDR1 and CDR2 from the germline V gene are DFQATT and SNEGSKA (reference sequence). CDR3 sequence (DNA): TGCAGTGCTAGTCGGACTAGGGGGGGAGGAGAGACCCAGTACTTC. As protein: CSASRTRGGGETQYF.

This chain uses TRBV6-2 or TRBV6-3 with TRBJ1-5; TRBD1 matches 10 bases. Trimming removed 4 bases from V and 5 bases from J; junction bases left unmatched: 2. CDR1 and CDR2 from the germline V gene are MNHEY and SVGEGT. CDR3 length: 14 amino acids. The CDR3 DNA sequence: TGTGCCAGCAGTTGGGACAGGGGATATCAGCCCCAGCATTTT. This gives the protein CASSWDRGYQPQHF.

This clone came up once. The chain combines TRBV27 with TRBJ1-4; a possible D gene is TRBD1 (5 bases). V was pared by 5 bases and J by 8 bases, with 15 bases between. Germline V lookup: CDR1 MNHEY, CDR2 SMNVEV (reference sequence). CDR3 size: 14 residues. The CDR3 region has the DNA TGTGCCAGCAGTGCTCGGGGGGATGGAGAAAAACTGTTTTTT. It encodes CASSARGDGEKLFF.

The chain has TRBV3-1 (or the pseudogene TRBV3-2) and TRBJ2-4, with a tentative D call TRBD2 (7 bases). The CDR3 sequence is 17 residues long. V was cut by 0 bases and J by 3 bases, with 15 bases left in between. Germline lookup yields CDR1 LGHDT and CDR2 YNNKEL (reference sequence). In DNA form, the CDR3 reads TGTGCCAGCAGCCAAGAGTGGGGGGGGCCTGGCAAAAACATTCAGTACTTC. This codes for CASSQEWGGPGKNIQYF.

In nucleotides, the CDR3 is TGTGCCAGCAGTTATATACAGGAGACCCAGTACTTC. Protein sequence: CASSYIQETQYF. The chain has TRBV6-2 or TRBV6-3 and TRBJ2-5; D is unclear. The germline V gene has CDR1 MNHEY and CDR2 SVGEGT. This CDR3 comprises 12 residues. Trimming pared 3 bases from V and 5 bases from J, leaving 7 bases between.

A note on this clone: Different DNA sequences within this sample yield the same CDR3. The V and J genes are TRBV19 and TRBJ2-7; tentatively, D is TRBD1 (5 bases). Looked up from germline, CDR1 is LNHDA and CDR2 is SQIVND (reference sequence). Trimming removed 1 base from V and 2 bases from J, with 9 bases in between. This CDR3 spans 14 amino acids. The CDR3 DNA reads TGTGCCAGTAGTATAGGGGCAGGGACCTACGAGCAGTACTTC. It yields the protein CASSIGAGTYEQYF.

The chain has TRBV30 and TRBJ1-5, with 7 bases aligning to TRBD1. The CDR3 sequence is 13 residues long. Germline V gives CDR1 GTSNPN, CDR2 SVGIG (reference sequence). The junction had 4 bases not matched to a gene; V was cut back by 7 bases and J by 1 base. The CDR3 DNA reads TGTGCCTTCTCGACAGGGAGCAATCAGCCCCAGCATTTT. As protein: CAFSTGSNQPQHF.

CDR3 coding DNA: TGTGCCAGCAGTGAGACAGGGGGCGAGGACGAGCAGTACTTC. Protein product: CASSETGGEDEQYF. The V gene is TRBV2, the J gene TRBJ2-7; the match to TRBD1 covers 10 bases. Trimming took 3 bases from V and 5 from J; bases not matched to a gene: 4. This CDR3 has 14 amino acids. Germline values: CDR1 SNHLY, CDR2 FYNNEI.

The rearrangement uses TRBV5-1 and TRBJ1-2; TRBD1 is a possible D gene (6 bases). The V end lost 4 bases, the J end lost 0 bases, and 13 bases lay between the germline ends. Germline V gives CDR1 SGHRS, CDR2 YFSETQ. CDR3 length equals 15 residues. The CDR3 sequence: CASSLGGASNYGYTF. In nucleotides, the CDR3 is TGCGCCAGCAGCCTAGGGGGTGCATCTAACTATGGCTACACCTTC.

This clone was found a few times. The chain links TRBV5-1 to TRBJ1-1; D is unresolved. Trimming cost V 4 bases and J 0 bases, with 16 bases left between them. The CDR3 extends over 16 amino acids. CDR1 and CDR2 from the germline V gene are SGHRS and YFSETQ. For the CDR3, the DNA is TGCGCCAGCAGCATCCGGCCCGGGAACATGAACACTGAAGCTTTCTTT. It is translated as CASSIRPGNMNTEAFF.

This clone was picked up a small number of times. The chain couples TRBV5-5 to TRBJ1-4; 9 positions match TRBD1. The CDR3 extends over 15 amino acids. J gave up 8 bases and V 0 bases, and 5 bases lay outside the gene matches. The germline gives CDR1 SGHKS, CDR2 YYEKEE (reference sequence). CDR3 sequence: CASSLDWDREEKLFF. For the CDR3, the DNA is TGTGCCAGCAGCTTGGATTGGGACAGGGAGGAAAAACTGTTTTTT.

V and J are TRBV5-6 and TRBJ1-2, with D possibly being TRBD1 (6 bases). Trimming removed 4 bases at V and 3 bases at J, with 13 bases between. There are 14 residues in the CDR3. Germline V gene sequence: CDR1 SGHDT, CDR2 YYEEEE. The CDR3 bases are TGTGCCAGCAGCCAGACAGGCTGGGACTATGGCTACACCTTC. Residues: CASSQTGWDYGYTF.

V and J are TRBV7-2 and TRBJ2-1; 7 bases map to TRBD2. CDR3 length: 16 residues. J gave up 0 bases and V 5 bases, and 7 bases lay outside the gene matches. Germline CDR1 and CDR2: SGHTA and FQGNSA. CDR3 nucleotides: TGTGCCAGCAGCGAGGGAGGGCCAAGCTCCTACAATGAGCAGTTCTTC. Translated, it gives CASSEGGPSSYNEQFF.

The chain links TRBV5-4 to TRBJ1-1, with 7 nucleotides matching TRBD1. The CDR3 is made up of 12 amino acids. The ends lost 0 bases at V and 10 bases at J; junction bases unmatched: 3. Germline lookup yields CDR1 SGHNT and CDR2 YYREEE (reference sequence). Here the CDR3 reads CASSLGQGVAFF. Here the CDR3 DNA reads TGTGCCAGCAGCTTGGGACAGGGTGTAGCTTTCTTT.

The CDR3 loop reads CASSYSYGYTF. CDR3 nucleotide sequence: TGTGCCAGTAGTTACAGCTATGGCTACACCTTC. V usage is TRBV19 and J usage is TRBJ1-2, with D unclear. V was cut by 5 bases and J by 4 bases, with 5 bases left in between. The CDR3 loop spans 11 amino acids. Looked up from germline, CDR1 is LNHDA and CDR2 is SQIVND (reference sequence).

This chain joins TRBV7-9 and TRBJ1-6, with TRBD1 matching 9 bases. The CDR3 totals 17 residues. J gave up 10 bases and V 2 bases, and 12 bases lay outside the gene matches. Per the germline V gene, CDR1 is SEHNR and CDR2 is FQNEAQ (reference sequence). The CDR3 coding sequence is TGTGCCAGCAGCTTATTTGACACAAGGACAGGGGTCTCACCCCTCCACTTT. It encodes CASSLFDTRTGVSPLHF.

CDR3 in amino acids: CASPSEQISQYF. DNA for the CDR3: TGCGCCAGCCCCTCCGAACAGATCTCTCAGTACTTC. This chain joins TRBV10-1 and TRBJ2-5; D ambiguous. The CDR3 runs to 12 residues. The germline V and J ends were trimmed by 8 bases and 11 bases, with 18 bases remaining between them. CDR1 and CDR2 from the germline V gene are WNHNN and SYGVQD (reference sequence).

The V call is TRBV5-4, the J call TRBJ2-5; D unclear. CDR1 SGHNT and CDR2 YYREEE come from the germline V gene (reference sequence). V lost 5 bases and J 0 bases, leaving 17 bases between the germline ends. The CDR3 covers 16 residues. CDR3 protein: CASRTTPTEYQETQYF. Here the CDR3 DNA reads TGTGCCAGCAGGACAACACCTACAGAGTACCAAGAGACCCAGTACTTC. Using reference TRBV5-4 and TRBJ2-5 for the parts outside the CDR3, the full variable domain is ETGVTQSPTHLIKTRGQQVTLRCSSQSGHNTVSWYQQALGQGPQFIFQYYREEENGRGNFPPRFSGLQFPNYSSELNVNALELDDSALYLCASRTTPTEYQETQYFGPGTRLLVL.

V gene TRBV19 combines with J gene TRBJ1-3; 8 bases match TRBD1. This CDR3 is built from 14 residues. CDR1 and CDR2 (germline): LNHDA, SQIVND (reference sequence). Unmatched junction bases numbered 3, after V lost 6 bases and J lost 2 bases. CDR3 coding DNA: TGTGCCAGTAGGGACAGGGTGGCTGGAAACACCATATATTTT. It codes for CASRDRVAGNTIYF.